This T cell receptor beta chain appears in the sequencing data of a study of blood T cell repertoires in COVID-19. Study summary: There were acute and convalescent COVID-19 samples, and they came from the United States, Italy and Spain.

The germline CDR1 and CDR2 sequences are MDHEN and SYDVKM. CDR3 length: 17 amino acids. V shed 5 bases, J shed 13 bases, and the junction held 18 bases outside the gene matches. In the original processing: Scientists estimated how many nucleated cells there were by amplifying reference gene primers. The assay was immunoSEQ multiplex PCR, and TCRdb's table has in-frame clones only and misses some. The V and J calls and clone size were taken over from that table, and D and trimming were inferred from the DNA. Found here are 100,000 or so clones, 90% to 95% of them singletons; the top ten hold less than 5%.

The clonotype was recovered from a woman aged 45-60 years in a cohort sampled during active COVID-19. The chain has TRBV28 and TRBJ2-1; the match to TRBD2 covers 12 bases. Sequencing was performed on peripheral blood. The DNA for the CDR3 is TGTGCCAGCAGTAGGCTCGGGCTAGCGGGAGGGCAGCCGTCACAGTTCTTC. Amino acids: CASSRLGLAGGQPSQFF.